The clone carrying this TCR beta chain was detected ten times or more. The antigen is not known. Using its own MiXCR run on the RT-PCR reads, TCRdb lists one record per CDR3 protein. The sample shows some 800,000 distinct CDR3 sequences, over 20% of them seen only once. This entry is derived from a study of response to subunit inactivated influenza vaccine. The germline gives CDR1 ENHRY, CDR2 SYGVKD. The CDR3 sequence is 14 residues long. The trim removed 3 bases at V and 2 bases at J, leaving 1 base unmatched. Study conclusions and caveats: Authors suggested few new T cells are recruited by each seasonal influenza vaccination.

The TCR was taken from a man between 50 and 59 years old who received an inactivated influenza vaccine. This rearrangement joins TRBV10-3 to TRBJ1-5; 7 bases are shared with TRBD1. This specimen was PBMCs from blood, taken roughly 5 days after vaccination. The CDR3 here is CAISDGTGNQPQHF. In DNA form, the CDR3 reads TGTGCCATCAGTGATGGGACAGGCAATCAGCCCCAGCATTTT.